This TCR beta chain was documented in a study of cytomegalovirus exposure and HLA in healthy donors. The V segment lost 5 bases and the J segment 2 bases; nucleotides outside the gene matches: 8. The CDR3 consists of 15 residues. Germline V lookup: CDR1 SGHAT, CDR2 FQNNGV. With 60 Vbeta and 13 Jbeta primers, the PCR was carried out. Method: immunoSEQ multiplex PCR; TCRdb's copy keeps in-frame clones and lacks some. The sample lists roughly 100,000 clones, approximately 84% occurring once. Whole-study results and caveats: Among CMV-associated TCR beta chains, most appeared HLA-restricted in a later analysis. Presence/absence analyses treated sequencing depth as roughly uniform across donors. It is likely that the observed cluster of highly shared sequence variants was a sequencing artifact. A later analysis appeared to link common viral pathogens to several of the most significant clusters.

Points on this clone: What it binds is not known.

The TCR comes from a male donor in good health and CMV-seronegative. Sequencing was performed on PBMCs. The rearrangement links TRBV11-2 to TRBJ2-5; 7 bases fit TRBD2. In DNA form, the CDR3 reads TGTGCCAGCAGCCCGGCGGGGGTCCCTCAAGAGACCCAGTACTTC. This translates into CASSPAGVPQETQYF.